This T cell receptor beta chain was sequenced in a study of regulatory T cells in long-lasting Graves disease. The wider study: Graves' patients with a new diagnosis had received antithyroid drugs under 3 months. Findings and caveats of the study: Persistent disease was associated with favored TRBV28 usage and with favored use of TRBJ1-2 and TRBJ2-5.

For this clonotype: The antigen is undetermined.

Time point meaning: newly diagnosed GD, antithyroid drugs for less than 3 months. Researchers made the TCR library from RNA that was extracted from PBMCs. The collection involved drawing roughly 9 milliliters of peripheral blood into EDTA tubes. Building of the TCR beta libraries involved iRepertoire HTBI primers and Arm-PCR of CDR3 regions. Per the original data handling: The study identified 62 TRBV and approximately 13 TRBJ segments across samples. Via MiXCR, TCRdb re-called the multiplex PCR reads, giving one row per CDR3 protein. These V and J calls are TCRdb output, not the study's own analysis. This sample has around 250,000 distinct CDR3 sequences, with 15% to 20% found just once. V dropped 4 bases and J dropped 5 bases, with 21 bases sitting between them. CDR3 length equals 17 residues. Germline V gene data show CDR1 as SGHDT and CDR2 as YYEEEE.

The chain joins TRBV5-6 to TRBJ1-4, with D possibly TRBD1 on 6 matching bases. This receptor was obtained from a female donor with Graves disease. The sequencing here drew on peripheral blood mononuclear cells (PBMCs), taken at new diagnosis, from a patient treated with antithyroid drugs. The CDR3 nucleotides are TGTGCCAGCAGCACCGAACTACAGGGAGGTAGAAATGAAAAACTGTTTTTT. Residues: CASSTELQGGRNEKLFF.